Each of the 13 T cell receptor beta chains below was sequenced from the same sample in a study of T cell responses to AZD1222 COVID-19 vaccine (dated by TCRdb to about 2021). Library generation was performed with the immunoSEQ multiplex PCR assay. TCRdb holds this immuneACCESS table with in-frame rearrangements only. Some clones are missing; in checked studies, unresolved V genes explain under half, and the rest has no known cause. In all, the sample holds about 140,000 clones, and over 90% of those were seen once. Around 3.5% of the sample is taken by the ten largest. What the time point label conveys for this sample: about 28 days (+/-7) after the second vaccine dose. The sequences come from peripheral blood, collected 28 days after the second AZD1222 dose. These receptors came from an adult who received the AZD1222 COVID-19 vaccine.

In nucleotides, the CDR3 is TGTGCCAGCAGATCCTCGGGGGGGCTGGGTGCGCCCCTCCACTTT. It translates to CASRSSGGLGAPLHF. V gene TRBV6-5 combines with J gene TRBJ1-6; TRBD1 is a possible D gene (6 bases). This CDR3 is built from 15 residues. Trimming took off 6 bases at V and 13 bases at J, with 22 bases between the two ends. The germline CDR1 and CDR2 sequences are MNHEY and SVGAGI.

V usage is TRBV5-6 and J usage is TRBJ1-5; D is undetermined. CDR1 is SGHDT and CDR2 is YYEEEE in the germline V gene. Trimming stripped 0 bases from V and 0 bases from J, with 10 bases between. This CDR3 region has 16 residues. The CDR3 here is CASSLVVVGSNQPQHF. In nucleotides, the CDR3 is TGTGCCAGCAGCTTGGTAGTAGTGGGTAGCAATCAGCCCCAGCATTTT. Variable domain in full (rest from reference TRBV5-6 and TRBJ1-5): DAGVTQSPTHLIKTRGQQVTLRCSPKSGHDTVSWYQQALGQGPQFIFQYYEEEERQRGNFPDRFSGHQFPNYSSELNVNALLLGDSALYLCASSLVVVGSNQPQHFGDGTRLSIL.

The chain joins TRBV30 to TRBJ1-2; no reliable D call. The CDR3 runs 11 residues. Germline V lookup: CDR1 GTSNPN, CDR2 SVGIG (reference sequence). Trimming pared 6 bases from V and 4 bases from J, leaving 9 bases between. CDR3 region: CACSTGYGYTF. The CDR3 DNA reads as TGTGCCTGTTCGACCGGCTATGGCTACACCTTC.

V is TRBV7-9 and J is TRBJ2-1, with 13 bases identical to TRBD2. The germline V gene encodes CDR1 SEHNR and CDR2 FQNEAQ (reference sequence). V lost 5 bases and J lost 10; bases outside the gene matches: 23. This CDR3 contains 20 residues. The CDR3 region is CASSGGPGLAGVWIQGEQFF. For the CDR3, the DNA is TGTGCCAGCAGCGGGGGCCCAGGACTAGCGGGAGTTTGGATCCAGGGAGAGCAGTTCTTC.

This clone was detected only once. The V call is TRBV11-3, the J call TRBJ2-3, with D hard to call. With 1 base removed from V and 0 bases from J, the gap between germline ends came to 8 bases. Per the germline V gene, CDR1 is SGHNT and CDR2 is YENEEA. This CDR3 has 15 residues. The CDR3 DNA follows: TGTGCCAGCAGCTTAGGGCTAGGTAGCACAGATACGCAGTATTTT. Its translation: CASSLGLGSTDTQYF.

The CDR3 loop is CASSPKEGRGYGYTF. The CDR3 DNA sequence: TGTGCCAGCTCACCAAAGGAAGGCAGGGGCTATGGCTACACCTTC. The J gene is TRBJ1-2, the V gene TRBV18; perhaps TRBD1 as D (6 bases). This CDR3 is 15 amino acids long. In germline, CDR1 is KGHSH, CDR2 LQKENI. V was clipped by 2 bases and J by 4 bases, with 14 bases between them.

The chain joins TRBV5-1 to TRBJ2-2, with TRBD1 identical over 7 bases. Trimming at V came to 4 bases and at J to 5 bases, leaving 8 bases not matched to a gene. CDR1 is SGHRS and CDR2 is YFSETQ in the germline V gene. This CDR3 is built from 15 residues. The CDR3 sequence: CASSRLTGETGELFF. The CDR3 bases are TGCGCCAGCAGCAGATTAACAGGGGAGACCGGGGAGCTGTTTTTT. Drawing the rest from reference TRBV5-1 and TRBJ2-2, the complete variable domain is KAGVTQTPRYLIKTRGQQVTLSCSPISGHRSVSWYQQTPGQGLQFLFEYFSETQRNKGNFPGRFSGRQFSNSRSEMNVSTLELGDSALYLCASSRLTGETGELFFGEGSRLTVL.

The gene calls are TRBV19 and TRBJ1-1; no definite D call. This CDR3 comprises 16 residues. Per germline, CDR1 LNHDA and CDR2 SQIVND (reference sequence). V was cut by 0 bases and J by 1 base, with 12 bases left in between. CDR3 amino acids: CASSIDMGPGNTEAFF. CDR3 bases: TGTGCCAGTAGTATAGATATGGGTCCCGGGAACACTGAAGCTTTCTTT.

The V gene is TRBV7-2, the J gene TRBJ2-7; D is unresolved. In germline, CDR1 is SGHTA, CDR2 FQGNSA. V lost 0 bases and J lost 0, with 6 bases in between. The length of the CDR3 is 14 residues. The CDR3 region is CASSLAVGSYEQYF. The CDR3 DNA sequence: TGTGCCAGCAGCTTAGCGGTCGGCTCCTACGAGCAGTACTTC. The full variable domain, its missing parts supplied by reference TRBV7-2 and TRBJ2-7, is GAGVSQSPSNKVTEKGKDVELRCDPISGHTALYWYRQSLGQGLEFLIYFQGNSAPDKSGLPSDRFSAERTGGSVSTLTIQRTQQEDSAVYLCASSLAVGSYEQYFGPGTRLTVT.

The chain has TRBV20-1 and TRBJ2-7, with D possibly TRBD2 on 5 matching bases. Trimming took 3 bases from V and 1 from J, leaving 13 bases between them. This CDR3 region has 14 residues. Germline V CDR1 and CDR2: DFQATT, SNEGSKA (reference sequence). The CDR3 DNA reads TGCAGTGCTAGTCCTCGAGGGCCTTCCTACGAGCAGTACTTC. Its protein is CSASPRGPSYEQYF.

The V call is TRBV27, the J call TRBJ2-2; TRBD2 might be the D (6 bases). The CDR3 consists of 14 residues. Per germline, CDR1 MNHEY and CDR2 SMNVEV (reference sequence). Trimming cost V 8 bases and J 0 bases, with 10 bases left between them. CDR3 protein: CASSDYANTGELFF. As DNA, the CDR3 is TGTGCCAGCTCGGACTACGCGAACACCGGGGAGCTGTTTTTT.

Comment on this clone: A junction boundary mismatches the germline segment, possibly from a read error. The CDR3 sequence is CATSGDRTRYQETQYF. The CDR3 DNA is TGTGCCACCAGCGGAGACAGGACTCGGTACCAAGAGACCCAGTACTTC. The J gene is TRBJ2-5, the V gene TRBV15; D perhaps matches TRBD1 (6 bases). The CDR3 totals 16 residues. The germline V gene encodes CDR1 LNHNV and CDR2 YYDKDF (reference sequence).

This chain uses TRBV28 with TRBJ2-7; no definite D call. The CDR3 length is 14 residues. Between the trimmed V and J ends, which lost 2 bases and 2 bases, there was a span of 10 bases. Per germline, CDR1 MDHEN and CDR2 SYDVKM. In DNA, the CDR3 is TGTGCCAGCAGTTTAGTGGCGGAGACCTACGAGCAGTACTTC. Its protein is CASSLVAETYEQYF.